Below are 3 T cell receptor beta chains sequenced from a single sample in a study of blood T cell repertoires in COVID-19. Produced via immunoSEQ multiplex PCR; TCRdb's table is partial and in-frame only. This table holds 120,000 or so clones, approximately 77% found once. Sequencing was performed on peripheral blood. The source of these receptors is a human donor in a cohort sampled during active COVID-19.

The chain employs TRBV7-6 and TRBJ2-3, with D possibly TRBD2 on 5 matching bases. Germline V gene sequence: CDR1 SGHVS, CDR2 FNYEAQ. Deletions cut 3 bases from V and 2 bases from J, with 12 bases between. The CDR3 has 15 amino acids. CDR3 region: CASSFSHSDTDTQYF. The CDR3 region has the DNA TGTGCCAGCAGCTTCTCGCATAGCGACACAGATACGCAGTATTTT.

DNA of the CDR3: TGTGCCAGCAGCAATACAGGGGCGGAACAGAATAATGAAAAACTGTTTTTT. It encodes CASSNTGAEQNNEKLFF. The genes are TRBV13 and TRBJ1-4; 7 bases are a match to TRBD1. From germline, CDR1 is PRHDT and CDR2 FYEKMQ (reference sequence). V was pared by 5 bases and J by 4 bases, with 13 bases of the junction left unmatched. CDR3 size: 17 residues.

The genes are TRBV5-4 and TRBJ1-2, with D perhaps matching TRBD1 (5 bases). CDR1 and CDR2 from the germline V gene are SGHNT and YYREEE (reference sequence). The germline V and J ends were trimmed by 0 bases and 8 bases, with 11 bases remaining between them. This CDR3 contains 13 residues. In nucleotides, the CDR3 is TGTGCCAGCAGCTTGGACAGGTGGGAAGGCTACACCTTC. Amino acid sequence: CASSLDRWEGYTF. The entire variable domain, with the rest obtained from reference TRBV5-4 and TRBJ1-2, is as follows: ETGVTQSPTHLIKTRGQQVTLRCSSQSGHNTVSWYQQALGQGPQFIFQYYREEENGRGNFPPRFSGLQFPNYSSELNVNALELDDSALYLCASSLDRWEGYTFGSGTRLTVV.